The TCR beta chain under discussion was sequenced for a study of control samples from healthy donors and cancer patients. The protocol was immunoSEQ multiplex PCR, while the TCRdb copy is restricted to in-frame clones and leaves out a portion. The sample shows about 83,000 clones, 91% of them seen only once. Germline CDR1 reads MNHEY; CDR2 reads SMNVEV (reference sequence). V lost 6 bases and J lost 2, with 14 bases in between. This CDR3 is built from 16 residues. This chain connects TRBV27 to TRBJ1-6; D gene ambiguous. The sequence was collected from a man aged 25 to 40 in good health. The sequenced sample consisted of blood. The CDR3 loop reads CASRTSFIAYNSPLHF. The CDR3 DNA follows: TGTGCCAGCAGGACTTCCTTCATAGCCTATAATTCACCCCTCCACTTT.